The next 32 T cell receptor beta chains were all read from a single sample in a study of blood T cell repertoires in COVID-19. Clones were read by immunoSEQ multiplex PCR, and TCRdb kept only the in-frame ones, dropping some. The sample includes 200,000 to 250,000 clones, approximately 90% of them seen just once. Specimen: peripheral blood. These receptors all come from a man in his 60s who had recovered from COVID-19.

The CDR3 loop reads CASSSAGQGHTEAFF. DNA of the CDR3: TGTGCCAGCAGTTCCGCGGGACAGGGCCACACTGAAGCTTTCTTT. The J gene is TRBJ1-1, the V gene TRBV28; 9 positions agree with TRBD1. Germline V CDR1 and CDR2: MDHEN, SYDVKM. V was clipped by 4 bases and J by 3 bases; unmatched bases: 6. This CDR3 is 15 amino acids long.

This chain links TRBV18 with TRBJ2-1, with 11 bases matching TRBD2. Trimming cost V 0 bases and J 4 bases; bases outside gene matches: 5. Germline-derived CDR1 and CDR2 are KGHSH and LQKENI. The CDR3 has 17 residues. The CDR3 DNA reads TGTGCCAGCTCACCACCACTAGCGGGAGCGACATACAATGAGCAGTTCTTC. Translated, it gives CASSPPLAGATYNEQFF.

The chain is built from TRBV18 and TRBJ2-2; 8 positions match TRBD1. This CDR3 is 16 amino acids long. The V gene's germline CDR1 is KGHSH and CDR2 LQKENI. V trimming: 3 bases; J trimming: 2 bases; junction bases outside the gene matches: 5. CDR3 sequence reads: CASSPLGQENTGELFF. The CDR3 DNA is TGTGCCAGCTCACCCTTGGGACAGGAAAACACCGGGGAGCTGTTTTTT.

This clone occurred once. The J gene is TRBJ2-3, the V gene TRBV5-1; unclear D gene. The ends were cut back, 4 bases at V and 1 base at J, with 10 bases in the middle. The CDR3 is made up of 14 amino acids. CDR1 SGHRS and CDR2 YFSETQ come from the germline V gene. The CDR3 protein is CASSGAAGTDTQYF. The CDR3 nucleotides read TGCGCCAGCAGCGGCGCGGCGGGCACAGATACGCAGTATTTT.

As regards this clone: Other DNA sequences from this sample encode an identical CDR3 as well. V gene TRBV11-2 combines with J gene TRBJ2-7, with D unclear. The germline V and J ends were trimmed by 0 bases and 0 bases, with 6 bases remaining between them. CDR3 size: 14 residues. Germline V lookup: CDR1 SGHAT, CDR2 FQNNGV. The CDR3 sequence is CASSLERSSYEQYF. CDR3 DNA: TGTGCCAGCAGCTTAGAACGGAGCTCCTACGAGCAGTACTTC.

The J gene is TRBJ2-7, the V gene TRBV5-1; TRBD2 aligns across 16 bases. The CDR3 loop spans 15 amino acids. After removal of 3 bases from V and 4 bases from J, the junction contained 1 base not matched to a gene. Per the germline V gene, CDR1 is SGHRS and CDR2 is YFSETQ. The CDR3 region has the DNA TGCGCCAGCAGCTCGGGACTAGCGGGAGGGTACGAGCAGTACTTC. Protein product: CASSSGLAGGYEQYF.

The rearrangement uses TRBV4-3 and TRBJ2-7, with D possibly matching TRBD1 (7 bases). The CDR3 is made up of 15 amino acids. V gave up 4 bases and J gave up 4 bases, with 17 bases separating them. Germline-derived CDR1 and CDR2 are LGHNA and YSLEER. CDR3 in amino acids: CASSRQVRGEYEQYF. CDR3 DNA sequence: TGCGCCAGCAGCCGCCAAGTCAGGGGGGAATACGAGCAGTACTTC.

The V gene is TRBV5-1, the J gene TRBJ2-7; the match to TRBD1 covers 8 bases. The trim removed 4 bases at V and 6 bases at J, leaving 15 bases unmatched. This CDR3 comprises 16 residues. The germline gives CDR1 SGHRS, CDR2 YFSETQ. The DNA for the CDR3 is TGCGCCAGCAGCGGCGCTACCCTCCGGACAGGGACCGAGCAGTACTTC. This codes for CASSGATLRTGTEQYF.

This chain links TRBV7-2 with TRBJ1-6; 7 bases agree with TRBD1. The ends lost 4 bases at V and 1 base at J; junction bases unmatched: 7. The CDR3 is 17 residues long. Per the germline V gene, CDR1 is SGHTA and CDR2 is FQGNSA. The CDR3 region has the DNA TGTGCCAGCAGCTCACTAGGGGGCACGTCCTATAATTCACCCCTCCACTTT. This gives the protein CASSSLGGTSYNSPLHF.

The chain uses TRBV6-6 and TRBJ2-7, with D possibly being TRBD1 (6 bases). Between the trimmed V and J ends, which lost 2 bases and 3 bases, there was a span of 8 bases. CDR3 length equals 13 residues. From germline, CDR1 is MNHNY and CDR2 SVGAGI (reference sequence). This CDR3 reads CASSYGQSYEQYF. The CDR3 bases are TGTGCCAGCAGTTACGGACAGAGCTACGAGCAGTACTTC.

The V call is TRBV3-1 (or the pseudogene TRBV3-2), the J call TRBJ1-6; D unresolved. The CDR3 loop spans 15 amino acids. V dropped 2 bases and J dropped 7 bases, with 12 bases sitting between them. CDR1 and CDR2 (germline): LGHDT, YNNKEL (reference sequence). The CDR3 reads CASSQLFGENSPLHF. CDR3 bases: TGTGCCAGCAGCCAACTATTCGGAGAGAATTCACCCCTCCACTTT.

Details on this clone: The junction differs from germline at one of its ends, possibly a read error. The rearrangement links TRBV7-2 to TRBJ1-4; 11 nucleotides agree with TRBD1. The length of the CDR3 is 14 residues. Germline assignment: CDR1 SGHTA and CDR2 FQGNSA. The CDR3 loop is CVSSRDRGDEKLFF. CDR3 bases: TGTGTCAGCAGCCGGGACAGGGGGGACGAAAAACTGTTTTTT.

This clone was seen only once. The genes are TRBV14 and TRBJ1-1; D possibly corresponds to TRBD1 (5 bases). Germline V lookup: CDR1 SGHDN, CDR2 FVKESK. The CDR3 consists of 13 residues. The V gene lost 2 bases and the J gene lost 5 bases, with 9 bases spanning the gap. Here the CDR3 DNA reads TGTGCCAGCAGCCAACAGGGCGATACTGAAGCTTTCTTT. This gives the protein CASSQQGDTEAFF.

This chain links TRBV4-2 with TRBJ1-1, with 7 bases identical to TRBD1. CDR1 LGHNA and CDR2 YNFKEQ come from the germline V gene. V trimming: 4 bases; J trimming: 1 base; junction bases outside the gene matches: 6. CDR3 length: 15 amino acids. The CDR3 nucleotides read TGTGCCAGCAGCCGACACCGACAGGGGAACACTGAAGCTTTCTTT. It codes for CASSRHRQGNTEAFF.

This clone showed up just once. J is TRBJ1-5 and V is TRBV6-6, with TRBD1 matching over 7 bases. The CDR3 covers 13 residues. Germline-derived CDR1 and CDR2 are MNHNY and SVGAGI (reference sequence). Trimming at V came to 6 bases and at J to 6 bases, leaving 5 bases not matched to a gene. CDR3 in amino acids: CASSQDRAQPQHF. The CDR3, as DNA: TGTGCCAGCAGCCAAGACAGGGCTCAGCCCCAGCATTTT.

CDR3 nucleotide sequence: TGTGCCAGTTTCCGGGAAATGCAAGAGACCCAGTACTTC. It codes for CASFREMQETQYF. The genes are TRBV2 and TRBJ2-5, with D tentatively TRBD2 (5 bases). This CDR3 has 13 residues. In germline, CDR1 is SNHLY, CDR2 FYNNEI. With 9 bases removed from V and 2 bases from J, the gap between germline ends came to 13 bases.

This clone has a single count. The chain combines TRBV19 with TRBJ2-3; 8 bases align to TRBD2. V lost 10 bases and J lost 3; bases outside the gene matches: 12. The length of the CDR3 is 15 residues. Germline CDR1 LNHDA, CDR2 SQIVND (reference sequence). The CDR3 region has the DNA TGTGCCACTCGGGTCAGCGGGAGCGTTACAGATACGCAGTATTTT. Residues: CATRVSGSVTDTQYF.

The V call is TRBV11-2, the J call TRBJ1-1; 9 bases agree with TRBD1. After removal of 3 bases from V and 3 bases from J, the junction contained 2 bases not matched to a gene. The CDR3 spans 14 residues. Germline assignment: CDR1 SGHAT and CDR2 FQNNGV. The CDR3 DNA reads TGTGCCAGCAGCTTCGGACAGGGGTACACTGAAGCTTTCTTT. Translating it yields CASSFGQGYTEAFF.

The chain has TRBV3-1 (or the pseudogene TRBV3-2) and TRBJ2-3, with a possible D match to TRBD1 (5 bases). This CDR3 is 16 amino acids long. V lost 2 bases and J 2 bases, leaving 14 bases between the germline ends. CDR1 and CDR2 from the germline V gene are LGHDT and YNNKEL (reference sequence). The CDR3 is CASSQTDSYPTDTQYF. The CDR3 coding sequence is TGTGCCAGCAGCCAAACCGACAGCTACCCCACAGATACGCAGTATTTT.

This rearrangement joins TRBV19 to TRBJ2-3, with D tentatively TRBD1 (7 bases). V was cut by 3 bases and J by 4 bases, with 14 bases left in between. The CDR3 runs 15 residues. CDR1 and CDR2 (germline): LNHDA, SQIVND (reference sequence). The CDR3 sequence: CASSIRRGHADTQYF. The CDR3 DNA is TGTGCCAGTAGTATTAGGAGGGGGCATGCAGATACGCAGTATTTT.

The CDR3 DNA reads TGTGCCAGCAGTTCGCCGGGGAACAATCAGCCCCAGCATTTT. Its translation is CASSSPGNNQPQHF. V and J are TRBV25-1 and TRBJ1-5, with D unclear. Trimming took 5 bases from V and 3 from J, leaving 11 bases between them. This CDR3 has 14 amino acids. The germline gives CDR1 MGHDK, CDR2 SYGVNS.

The CDR3 loop is CASSLGYSNEQFF. DNA of the CDR3: TGTGCCAGCAGCTTGGGCTATTCGAATGAGCAGTTCTTC. This sequence joins TRBV7-2 and TRBJ2-1; D is unclear. V gave up 3 bases and J gave up 7 bases, with 10 bases separating them. The germline V gene encodes CDR1 SGHTA and CDR2 FQGNSA. CDR3 length: 13 residues.

The chain employs TRBV11-3 and TRBJ1-1; tentatively, D is TRBD1 (6 bases). This CDR3 has 13 amino acids. CDR1 and CDR2 (germline): SGHNT, YENEEA. The V end lost 5 bases, the J end lost 4 bases, and 11 bases lay between the germline ends. CDR3 DNA sequence: TGTGCCAGCAGCCAGGGGTGGGGCACTGAAGCTTTCTTT. Residues: CASSQGWGTEAFF.

This chain joins TRBV9 and TRBJ2-1; the match to TRBD2 covers 11 bases. From germline, CDR1 is SGDLS and CDR2 YYNGEE. With 3 bases clipped from V and 11 bases from J, the junction kept 7 bases outside the gene matches. CDR3 length: 14 amino acids. CDR3 bases: TGTGCCAGCAGCGCGATGACTAGCGGGGAGCAGCAGTTCTTC. It is translated as CASSAMTSGEQQFF.

This clone occurred once. The CDR3 loop is CSVSLRLGSYNEQFF. The DNA of the CDR3 is TGCAGCGTTTCCCTTCGACTAGGCTCCTACAATGAGCAGTTCTTC. The rearrangement links TRBV29-1 to TRBJ2-1; D is possibly TRBD2 (6 bases). This CDR3 is 15 amino acids long. CDR1 is SQVTM and CDR2 is ANQGSEA in the germline V gene. V was trimmed by 5 bases and J by 0 bases, leaving 14 bases between them.

The genes are TRBV6-6 and TRBJ2-7, with D possibly matching TRBD2 (6 bases). CDR3 length equals 15 residues. Germline lookup yields CDR1 MNHNY and CDR2 SVGAGI (reference sequence). The V end was cut by 7 bases, the J end by 0 bases, with 16 bases between. CDR3 loop: CASTLRGLFSYEQYF. In nucleotides, the CDR3 is TGTGCCAGCACCTTAAGGGGACTCTTCTCCTACGAGCAGTACTTC.

This rearrangement joins TRBV6-1 to TRBJ2-3, with 9 bases aligning to TRBD2. The CDR3 length is 17 residues. Trimming removed 4 bases from V and 4 bases from J; junction bases left unmatched: 12. Germline CDR1 reads MNHNS; CDR2 reads SASEGT. This chain's CDR3 is CASSVASGTGSADTQYF. CDR3 nucleotides: TGTGCCAGCAGTGTAGCTAGCGGGACCGGGAGCGCAGATACGCAGTATTTT.

The V and J genes are TRBV5-1 and TRBJ2-1; 13 bases are shared with TRBD2. This CDR3 comprises 18 residues. With 0 bases clipped from V and 5 bases from J, the junction kept 8 bases outside the gene matches. Per the germline V gene, CDR1 is SGHRS and CDR2 is YFSETQ. The CDR3 protein is CASSLGLAGGLKNNEQFF. Written as DNA, the CDR3 is TGCGCCAGCAGCTTGGGACTAGCGGGAGGCTTGAAGAACAATGAGCAGTTCTTC. The variable domain in full, with the rest retrieved from reference TRBV5-1 and TRBJ2-1, is KAGVTQTPRYLIKTRGQQVTLSCSPISGHRSVSWYQQTPGQGLQFLFEYFSETQRNKGNFPGRFSGRQFSNSRSEMNVSTLELGDSALYLCASSLGLAGGLKNNEQFFGPGTRLTVL.

CDR3 amino acids: CASSKVYPRQGGTEAFF. The CDR3 DNA is TGTGCCAGCAGCAAAGTGTATCCGAGACAGGGTGGCACTGAAGCTTTCTTT. The chain couples TRBV21-1 to TRBJ1-1; the table's D call, TRBD1, has no DNA check behind it. TRBV21-1 is noted as a pseudogene. The CDR3 loop spans 17 amino acids.

This chain uses TRBV6-2 or TRBV6-3 with TRBJ2-7, with D unresolved. V shed 6 bases and J shed 7 bases, with 10 bases lying between them. There are 11 residues in the CDR3. Germline-derived CDR1 and CDR2 are MNHEY and SVGEGT. The CDR3 sequence: CASSSLVEQYF. CDR3 in DNA: TGTGCCAGCAGCAGCCTGGTGGAGCAGTACTTC.

V gene TRBV6-4 combines with J gene TRBJ1-5; D is undetermined. The germline V gene has CDR1 MRHNA and CDR2 SNTAGT. The CDR3 is 13 amino acids. V was trimmed by 4 bases and J by 6 bases, leaving 10 bases between them. CDR3 in DNA: TGTGCCAGCAGTGCAGCGGAGGGTCAGCCCCAGCATTTT. It is translated as CASSAAEGQPQHF.

The V and J genes are TRBV25-1 and TRBJ1-1; weak D call: TRBD1 (5 bases). V lost 2 bases and J lost 4, with 8 bases in between. This CDR3 has 13 amino acids. Germline lookup yields CDR1 MGHDK and CDR2 SYGVNS. Here the CDR3 reads CASSEVGGTEAFF. The CDR3 DNA is TGTGCCAGCAGTGAAGTCGGGGGCACTGAAGCTTTCTTT.